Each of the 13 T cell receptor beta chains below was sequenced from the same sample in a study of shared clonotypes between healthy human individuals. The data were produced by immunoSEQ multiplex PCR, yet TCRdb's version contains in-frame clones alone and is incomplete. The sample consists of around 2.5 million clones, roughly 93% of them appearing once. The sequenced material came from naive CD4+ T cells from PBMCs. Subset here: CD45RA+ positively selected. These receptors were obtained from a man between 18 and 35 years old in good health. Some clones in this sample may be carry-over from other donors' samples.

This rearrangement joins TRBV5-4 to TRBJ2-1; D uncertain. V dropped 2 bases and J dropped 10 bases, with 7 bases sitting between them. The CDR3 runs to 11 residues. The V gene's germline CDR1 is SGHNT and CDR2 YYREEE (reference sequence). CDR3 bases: TGTGCCAGCAGCTTTAAAACAGAGCAGTTCTTC. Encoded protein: CASSFKTEQFF.

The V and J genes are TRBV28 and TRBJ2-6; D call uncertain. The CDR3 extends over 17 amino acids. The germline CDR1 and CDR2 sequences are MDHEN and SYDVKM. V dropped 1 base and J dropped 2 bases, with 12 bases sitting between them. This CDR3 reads CASSLLPAGTGANVLTF. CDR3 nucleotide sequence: TGTGCCAGCAGTTTATTACCCGCTGGCACTGGGGCCAACGTCCTGACTTTC. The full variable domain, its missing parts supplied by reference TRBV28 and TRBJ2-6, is DVKVTQSSRYLVKRTGEKVFLECVQDMDHENMFWYRQDPGLGLRLIYFSYDVKMKEKGDIPEGYSVSREKKERFSLILESASTNQTSMYLCASSLLPAGTGANVLTFGAGSRLTVL.

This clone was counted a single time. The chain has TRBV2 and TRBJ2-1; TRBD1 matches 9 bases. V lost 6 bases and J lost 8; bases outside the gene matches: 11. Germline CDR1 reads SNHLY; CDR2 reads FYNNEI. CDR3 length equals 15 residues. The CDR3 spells CASRRPGTGSDEQFF. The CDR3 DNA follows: TGTGCCAGCAGGCGTCCCGGGACAGGGAGCGATGAGCAGTTCTTC.

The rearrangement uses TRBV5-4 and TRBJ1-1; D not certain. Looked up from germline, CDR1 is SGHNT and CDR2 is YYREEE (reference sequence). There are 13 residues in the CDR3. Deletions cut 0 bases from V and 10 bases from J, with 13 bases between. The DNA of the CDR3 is TGTGCCAGCAGCTTGGTGTATGAGCGGGGAGCTTTCTTT. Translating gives CASSLVYERGAFF.

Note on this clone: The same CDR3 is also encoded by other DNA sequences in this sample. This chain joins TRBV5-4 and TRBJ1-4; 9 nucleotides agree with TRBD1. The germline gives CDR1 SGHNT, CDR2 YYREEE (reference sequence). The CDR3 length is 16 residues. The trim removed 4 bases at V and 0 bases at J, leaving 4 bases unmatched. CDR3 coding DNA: TGTGCCAGCAGCGCGGGACAGGGAGCAACTAATGAAAAACTGTTTTTT. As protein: CASSAGQGATNEKLFF.

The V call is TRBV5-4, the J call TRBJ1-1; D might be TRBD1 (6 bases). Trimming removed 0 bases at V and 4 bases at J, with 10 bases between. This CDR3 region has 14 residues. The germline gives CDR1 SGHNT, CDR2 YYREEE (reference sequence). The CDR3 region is CASSLAGVSTEAFF. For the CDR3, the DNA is TGTGCCAGCAGCTTGGCAGGGGTGAGCACTGAAGCTTTCTTT.

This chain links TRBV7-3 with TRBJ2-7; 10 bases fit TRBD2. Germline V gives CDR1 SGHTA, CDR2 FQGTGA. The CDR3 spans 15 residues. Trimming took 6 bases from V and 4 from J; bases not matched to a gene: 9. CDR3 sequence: CASREGASGSYEQYF. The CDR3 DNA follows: TGTGCCAGCAGGGAGGGGGCTAGCGGGAGTTACGAGCAGTACTTC.

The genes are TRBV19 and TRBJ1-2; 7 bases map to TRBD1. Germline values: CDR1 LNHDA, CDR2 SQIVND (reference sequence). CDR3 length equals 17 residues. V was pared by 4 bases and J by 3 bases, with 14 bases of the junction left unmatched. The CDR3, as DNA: TGTGCCAGTAGTACCTACCGGGACAGATTTCCGGACTATGGCTACACCTTC. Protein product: CASSTYRDRFPDYGYTF.

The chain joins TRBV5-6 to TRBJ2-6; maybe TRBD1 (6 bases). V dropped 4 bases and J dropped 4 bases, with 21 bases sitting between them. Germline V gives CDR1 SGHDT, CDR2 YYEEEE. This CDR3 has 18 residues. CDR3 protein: CASSPSRGSLGGANVLTF. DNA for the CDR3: TGTGCCAGCAGCCCCTCCAGGGGATCCCTGGGGGGGGCCAACGTCCTGACTTTC.

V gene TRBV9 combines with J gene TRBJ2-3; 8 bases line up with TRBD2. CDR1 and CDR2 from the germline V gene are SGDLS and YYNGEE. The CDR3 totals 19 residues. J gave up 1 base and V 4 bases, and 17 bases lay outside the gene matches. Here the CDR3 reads CASSFIAGSFPSGTDTQYF. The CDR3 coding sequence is TGTGCCAGCAGCTTCATAGCGGGATCCTTTCCTTCGGGCACAGATACGCAGTATTTT.

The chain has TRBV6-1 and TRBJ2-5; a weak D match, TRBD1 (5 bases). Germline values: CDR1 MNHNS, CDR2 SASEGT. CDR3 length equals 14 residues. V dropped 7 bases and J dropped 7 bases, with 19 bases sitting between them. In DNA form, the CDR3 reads TGTGCCAGCACAGGAGCAGGGCGTCAAATGACCCAGTACTTC. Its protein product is CASTGAGRQMTQYF.

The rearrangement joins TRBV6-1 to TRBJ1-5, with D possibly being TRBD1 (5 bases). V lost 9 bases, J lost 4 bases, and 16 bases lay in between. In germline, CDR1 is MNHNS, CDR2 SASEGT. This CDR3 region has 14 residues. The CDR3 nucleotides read TGTGCCAGTACTCCACACGGGGGAAATCAGCCCCAGCATTTT. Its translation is CASTPHGGNQPQHF.

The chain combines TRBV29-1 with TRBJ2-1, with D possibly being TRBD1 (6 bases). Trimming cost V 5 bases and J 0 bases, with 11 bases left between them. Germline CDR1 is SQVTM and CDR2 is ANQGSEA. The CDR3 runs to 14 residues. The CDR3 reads CSVIRGFSYNEQFF. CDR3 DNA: TGCAGCGTTATCAGGGGATTCTCCTACAATGAGCAGTTCTTC.